This TCR beta chain was captured in a study of T cells after yellow fever vaccination. The CDR3 loop spans 15 amino acids. The V gene's germline CDR1 is MNHEY and CDR2 SVGAGI. Germline trimming cut 2 bases from V and 4 bases from J; bases unmatched to any gene: 7. There are a few counts of this clonotype. No antigen is known for it. General study points: Across the CD4 and CD8 compartments, a small share of clonotypes was present in both. Post-booster samples contained most primary-vaccination clones (more than 95% CD4, about 85% CD8). Although the secondary response was weaker, it peaked faster, at day 5 versus 15.

It was through 5'RACE template switching that TCR cDNA was made, with a universal primer site and UMIs added. TCRdb ran MiXCR on the 5' RACE reads and lists one entry per CDR3 protein. Altogether under 600,000 distinct CDR3 sequences are present, 20% to 25% being singletons, with the ten largest covering about a sixth. Sequencing was performed on PBMCs, taken less than 25 days after the first yellow fever vaccination. The source of this sequence is a man between 18 and 29 years old who received the YFV17D yellow fever vaccine. V is TRBV6-5 and J is TRBJ1-1, with 7 bases that match TRBD1. The CDR3 DNA reads as TGTGCCAGCAGTTACGTGGCAGGGGGGGGCACTGAAGCTTTCTTT. This gives the protein CASSYVAGGGTEAFF.